This is a list of T cell receptor beta chains from one sample in a study of blood T cell repertoires in COVID-19. The assay was immunoSEQ multiplex PCR, and TCRdb's table has in-frame clones only and misses some. Of 50,000 to 65,000 clones in the sample, approximately 92% were seen once. Sequencing used peripheral blood. All receptors derive from a human donor in a cohort sampled during active COVID-19. Both conserved end residues are part of each CDR3. The D gene is left open where the match is weak. Only some rows state a clone size, as once, few, many or a class for expanded clones.

>TRBV9|TRBJ2-1|TRBD1|-
TGTGCCAGCAGAGGGGACAGGGGTTTTCTCTTC
CASRGDRGFLF
>TRBV30|TRBJ2-7|TRBD1|-
TGTGCCTGGAGTGTATTAGGGACAGATCATTACGAGCAGTACTTC
CAWSVLGTDHYEQYF
>TRBV7-9|TRBJ2-7|TRBD2|-
TGTGCCAGCAGCACAGGGACTAGCGAAGAGCAGTACTTC
CASSTGTSEEQYF
>TRBV14|TRBJ2-7|-|-
TGTGCCAGCAGCCAAGTCCCGCAGGGGCGTACCTACGAGCAGTACTTC
CASSQVPQGRTYEQYF
>TRBV10-3|TRBJ1-1|TRBD1|-
TGTGCCATCAGCCGGGACAGGGCCAACACTGAAGCTTTCTTT
CAISRDRANTEAFF
>TRBV18|TRBJ1-1|TRBD1|once
TGTGCCAGCTCACCATTTATGCAGGGGGCCCGGAACACTGAAGCTTTCTTT
CASSPFMQGARNTEAFF
>TRBV5-4|TRBJ2-7|TRBD2|once
TGTGCCAGCAGCGCTCCGGGACTAGCGGGAGCAGGTGGCGAGCAGTACTTC
CASSAPGLAGAGGEQYF
>TRBV9|TRBJ2-5|TRBD2|-
TGTGCCAGCACAAAAGGGGTAGCTAGCGGGGGATATCAAGAGACCCAGTACTTC
CASTKGVASGGYQETQYF
>TRBV7-2|TRBJ2-7|TRBD2|-
TGTGCCAGCAGCCAAGCAGGGACTAGCGCGTCCTACGAGCAGTACTTC
CASSQAGTSASYEQYF
>TRBV7-9|TRBJ1-3|-|-
TGTGCCAGCAGCTTAGCGGAGGTCTCTGGAAACACCATATATTTT
CASSLAEVSGNTIYF
>TRBV5-6|TRBJ2-1|TRBD1|-
TGTGCCAGCAGCTGGGGACAGGGGGGTTACAATGAGCAGTTCTTC
CASSWGQGGYNEQFF
>TRBV3-1/TRBV3-2|TRBJ2-7|TRBD1|-
TGTGCCAGCAGCCCCGGACAGGGACAAACCTACGAGCAGTACTTC
CASSPGQGQTYEQYF
>TRBV5-1|TRBJ2-7|TRBD1|-
TGCGCCAGCAGCTTACCGGGACAGGAGTACGAGCAGTACTTC
CASSLPGQEYEQYF
>TRBV19|TRBJ2-3|TRBD1|-
TGTGCCAGTAGTACAATGCCGTCAGGGGGCTTGAGCACAGATACGCAGTATTTT
CASSTMPSGGLSTDTQYF
>TRBV23-1|TRBJ1-1|TRBD1|-
TGCGCCAGCAACCTCCCTCAAGGCAGGGGGTGTCAAGAAGCTTTCTTT
CASNLPQGRGCQEAFF
>TRBV5-1|TRBJ2-7|-|once
TGCGCCAGCAGCCCCGGGCTGGGGCCACGGGAGCAGTACTTC
CASSPGLGPREQYF
>TRBV27|TRBJ1-2|TRBD1|-
TGTGCCAGCAGTCTACCATGGATACAGGGGGCGGGTCGAAGGGGCTACACCTTC
CASSLPWIQGAGRRGYTF
>TRBV11-2|TRBJ1-3|TRBD1|-
TGTGCCAGCAGCTATACAGGGGGAGGAAACACCATATATTTT
CASSYTGGGNTIYF
>TRBV3-1/TRBV3-2|TRBJ2-6|-|-
TGTGCCAGCAGCTACGGGATCTCTGGGGCCAACGTCCTGACTTTC
CASSYGISGANVLTF
>TRBV6-5|TRBJ2-1|TRBD2|-
TGTGCCAGCAGTTTTACTAGCGGGAGTCATGAGCAGTTCTTC
CASSFTSGSHEQFF
>TRBV7-3|TRBJ2-1|-|once
TGTGCCAGCAGCTTAACGGGCCTCACCTCCTACAATGAGCAGTTCTTC
CASSLTGLTSYNEQFF
>TRBV6-6|TRBJ2-7|-|-
TGTGCCAGCAGCCAGGACTACCTTACCTACGAGCAGTACTTC
CASSQDYLTYEQYF
>TRBV4-3|TRBJ2-5|-|once
TGCGCCAGCAGCCAAGGAACAGGGACCCCAGAGACCCAGTACTTC
CASSQGTGTPETQYF
>TRBV27|TRBJ2-3|-|-
TGTGCCGTCATGAGGAGGGGGGGAGATACGCAGTATTTT
CAVMRRGGDTQYF
>TRBV2|TRBJ1-2|TRBD1|-
TGTGCCAGCAGTACTCTGCCACAGGGGCGAGATGGCTACACCTTC
CASSTLPQGRDGYTF
>TRBV7-9|TRBJ2-3|-|once
TGTGCCAGCAGCTTCCCAGGGAGCACAGATACGCAGTATTTT
CASSFPGSTDTQYF
>TRBV19|TRBJ2-6|-|-
TGTGCCAGTAGCTCCAGTCCGGGACAAATCTCTGGGGCCAACGTCCTGACTTTC
CASSSSPGQISGANVLTF
>TRBV19|TRBJ2-4|TRBD2|-
TGTGCCAGTAGCCGATCCGGGACTATAAATGGCATTCAGTACTTC
CASSRSGTINGIQYF
>TRBV28|TRBJ1-5|TRBD1|-
TGTGCCGCCACAGGGGGCGCTGGACAGCCCCAGCATTTT
CAATGGAGQPQHF
>TRBV5-4|TRBJ1-2|TRBD1|-
TGTGCCAGCAGCCCACCGATGGGACAGCAATATGGCTACACCTTC
CASSPPMGQQYGYTF
>TRBV7-6|TRBJ2-7|TRBD1|-
TGTGCCAGCAGCGGTACAGGGGAATCAGCCTACGAGCAGTACTTC
CASSGTGESAYEQYF
>TRBV19|TRBJ1-5|-|-
TGTGCCAGTAAGGTTTGGTTGGAGAATCAGCCCCAGCATTTT
CASKVWLENQPQHF
>TRBV18|TRBJ1-1|-|few
TGTGCCAGCTCCCTCGAGGGAGGGCAGCGAACTGAAGCTTTCTTT
CASSLEGGQRTEAFF
>TRBV7-8|TRBJ2-5|-|-
TGTGCCAGCAGCTCCCAGGGCGAGGAGACCCAGTACTTC
CASSSQGEETQYF
>TRBV2|TRBJ1-5|-|-
TGTGCCAGCAGTGGGTCCATCGGACAGCGCCTAGGGCAGCCCCAGCATTTT
CASSGSIGQRLGQPQHF
>TRBV5-4|TRBJ2-5|-|-
TGTGCCAGCAGCTTGGCATCGAGTACCGGCGGGGAGACCCAGTACTTC
CASSLASSTGGETQYF
>TRBV29-1|TRBJ2-1|-|-
TGCAGCCAATCGACACATAGCTCCTACAATGAGCAGTTCTTC
CSQSTHSSYNEQFF
>TRBV7-2|TRBJ2-7|-|-
TGTGCCAGCAGCTTAATGTATCAGGGGTTGCAGTACTTC
CASSLMYQGLQYF
>TRBV5-1|TRBJ1-1|-|few
TGCGCCAGCAGCATCTCCAGGGCTAACACTGAAGCTTTCTTT
CASSISRANTEAFF
>TRBV11-2|TRBJ2-5|-|-
TGTGCCAGCAGCCATCTCGGGCAGGGATCCGCCCAGTACTTC
CASSHLGQGSAQYF
>TRBV9|TRBJ2-1|-|few
TGTGCCAGCAGCGTAGCTGCGGGTTCCTACAATGAGCAGTTCTTC
CASSVAAGSYNEQFF
>TRBV5-1|TRBJ1-1|TRBD1|-
TGCGCCAGCAGCGGGACAGTGAACACTGAAGCTTTCTTT
CASSGTVNTEAFF
>TRBV20-1|TRBJ2-2|TRBD2|-
TGCTCGGCTAGCGGGAGAGGGGAGCTGTTTTTT
CSASGRGELFF
>TRBV21-1|TRBJ2-7|-|-
TGTGCCACGCCCAGAGAGGAGGAATACGAGCAGTACTTC
CATPREEEYEQYF
>TRBV4-3|TRBJ2-3|-|once
TGCGCCAGCAGCCAAGGGGCGCAGGGCTCCACAGATACGCAGTATTTT
CASSQGAQGSTDTQYF